Listed here are 7 T cell receptor beta chains from one sample, sequenced in a study of cytomegalovirus exposure and HLA in healthy donors. PCR primers comprised 60 Vbeta and 13 Jbeta primers. Some clones are missing from TCRdb's copy, which holds only in-frame ones; the method was immunoSEQ multiplex PCR. The table lists 65,000 to 85,000 clones, around four fifths of them singletons. Source material: PBMCs. The receptors were sampled from a woman in her 40s in good health and CMV-seropositive.

This clone was recorded only once. V usage is TRBV4-3 and J usage is TRBJ2-7, with 7 bases fitting TRBD1. CDR1 and CDR2 from the germline V gene are LGHNA and YSLEER. With 4 bases clipped from V and 5 bases from J, the junction kept 5 bases outside the gene matches. This CDR3 contains 13 residues. CDR3 sequence reads: CASSPNRGHEQYF. CDR3 sequence (DNA): TGCGCCAGCAGCCCTAACAGGGGACACGAGCAGTACTTC.

The gene calls are TRBV19 and TRBJ1-4, with D unresolved. The V end was cut by 5 bases, the J end by 5 bases, with 12 bases between. This CDR3 contains 14 residues. Germline V gene sequence: CDR1 LNHDA, CDR2 SQIVND (reference sequence). The CDR3 DNA reads TGTGCCAGTAGTGCAAGGACTGCGAATGAAAAACTGTTTTTT. Amino acids: CASSARTANEKLFF.

J is TRBJ2-7 and V is TRBV4-1; 7 nucleotides align to TRBD1. The CDR3 has 15 residues. Germline-derived CDR1 and CDR2 are MGHRA and YSYEKL. V gave up 1 base and J gave up 1 base; unmatched junction bases: 4. As DNA, the CDR3 is TGCGCCAGCAGCCAAGGACAGGGTTGGTCCTACGAGCAGTACTTC. It yields the protein CASSQGQGWSYEQYF.

This clone turned up a few times. The chain recombines TRBV5-1 with TRBJ2-2; 8 positions agree with TRBD2. Germline V CDR1 and CDR2: SGHRS, YFSETQ. The V segment lost 4 bases and the J segment 4 bases; nucleotides outside the gene matches: 9. The CDR3 spans 16 residues. The CDR3 sequence: CASSPGRGAFTGELFF. The CDR3 DNA reads as TGCGCCAGCAGCCCTGGGCGGGGGGCGTTCACCGGGGAGCTGTTTTTT.

The chain employs TRBV6-1 and TRBJ2-7; D might be TRBD1 (6 bases). Germline V CDR1 and CDR2: MNHNS, SASEGT. The CDR3 has 14 residues. The ends were cut back, 4 bases at V and 0 bases at J, with 10 bases in the middle. The CDR3 sequence is CASSAQGLSYEQYF. The CDR3 DNA reads TGTGCCAGCAGTGCGCAGGGGCTCTCCTACGAGCAGTACTTC.

V is TRBV4-3 and J is TRBJ2-5; TRBD1 matches at 8 bases. The CDR3 length is 18 residues. Germline loops: CDR1 LGHNA, CDR2 YSLEER. V lost 0 bases to trimming and J lost 5 bases; unmatched junction nucleotides: 14. The CDR3 here is CASSQDAGIRGRLETQYF. The CDR3 DNA reads as TGCGCCAGCAGCCAAGATGCTGGGATCAGGGGGCGGTTGGAGACCCAGTACTTC.

This clone was counted between two and nine times. The V call is TRBV6-5, the J call TRBJ2-7; D may be TRBD2 (6 bases). V lost 2 bases and J 2 bases, leaving 13 bases between the germline ends. Germline values: CDR1 MNHEY, CDR2 SVGAGI. The CDR3 is made up of 15 amino acids. The CDR3 DNA sequence: TGTGCCAGCAGTTACGCCGGGGGATCACCCTACGAGCAGTACTTC. Its translation is CASSYAGGSPYEQYF.